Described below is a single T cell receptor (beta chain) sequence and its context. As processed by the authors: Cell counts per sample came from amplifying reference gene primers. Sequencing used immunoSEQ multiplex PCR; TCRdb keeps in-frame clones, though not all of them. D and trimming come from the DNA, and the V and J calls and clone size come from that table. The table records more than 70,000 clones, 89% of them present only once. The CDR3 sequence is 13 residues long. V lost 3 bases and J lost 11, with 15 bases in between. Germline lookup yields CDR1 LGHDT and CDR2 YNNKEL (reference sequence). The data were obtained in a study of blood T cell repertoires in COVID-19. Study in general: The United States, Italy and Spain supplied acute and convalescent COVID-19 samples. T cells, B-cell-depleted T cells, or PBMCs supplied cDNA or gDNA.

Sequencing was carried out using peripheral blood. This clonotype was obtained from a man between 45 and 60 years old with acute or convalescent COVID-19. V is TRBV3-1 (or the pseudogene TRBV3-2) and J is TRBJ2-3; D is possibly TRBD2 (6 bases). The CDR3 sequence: CASSQNRDSRQYF. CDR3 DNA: TGTGCCAGCAGCCAGAACCGGGACTCGAGGCAGTATTTT.